This T cell receptor beta chain came from a study of T cells after yellow fever vaccination. The junction had 7 bases not matched to a gene; V was cut back by 10 bases and J by 4 bases. Germline-derived CDR1 and CDR2 are WSHSY and SAAADI. The CDR3 has 14 residues. A universal primer site and UMIs were added as TCR cDNA was made by 5'RACE template switching. TCRdb re-called the 5' RACE reads through MiXCR, storing one row per CDR3 protein. The sample consists of about 550,000 distinct CDR3 sequences, 19% of them appearing once. This sample comprised PBMCs, obtained 15 days after the yellow fever booster vaccination. The rearrangement links TRBV10-2 to TRBJ2-1; 10 bases are a match to TRBD2. The TCR sequence derives from a man aged 30 to 45 who received the YFV17D yellow fever vaccine. This CDR3 is CATSGTSVYNEQFF. Written as DNA, the CDR3 is TGCGCCACCTCCGGGACTAGCGTATACAATGAGCAGTTCTTC.